This T cell receptor beta chain was sequenced in a study of T-cell memory formation after mild COVID-19. From the 5' RACE reads, TCRdb called clonotypes with MiXCR, one entry per CDR3 protein. The data show hundreds of thousands of distinct CDR3 sequences, nearly 25% seen once. The germline gives CDR1 MNHEY, CDR2 SVGEGT. Trimming removed 8 bases from V and 4 bases from J, with 20 bases in between. The CDR3 runs to 15 residues. What was sequenced was PBMCs or a T cell subset sorted from them (not recorded which). The origin of this receptor is an adult woman who had mild COVID-19 (a few samples of this study predate the infection). Cell type and time point are not known. The V and J genes are TRBV6-2 or TRBV6-3 and TRBJ1-1; a weak D match, TRBD1 (5 bases). The CDR3 loop reads CASDRGGWSGTEAFF. The CDR3 DNA is TGTGCCAGCGACCGCGGGGGTTGGTCAGGCACTGAAGCTTTCTTT.